The clone carrying this T cell receptor (beta chain) was observed once. The data stem from a study of blood T cell repertoires in COVID-19. As for the study in general: Sources were T cells, B-cell-depleted T cells, or PBMCs; the material itself was cDNA or gDNA.

The CDR3 runs 12 residues. Trimming left V 2 bases short and J 7 bases short, with 9 bases between. Germline assignment: CDR1 SGHDT and CDR2 YYEEEE. The repertoire was sequenced with immunoSEQ multiplex PCR; TCRdb's copy has only in-frame clones and lacks some. Seen here are some 250,000 clones, roughly four fifths observed once, and the top ten hold roughly a tenth. The gene calls are TRBV5-6 and TRBJ1-2; TRBD1 might be the D (5 bases). This TCR came from a woman aged 80 or over with acute or convalescent COVID-19. Material: peripheral blood. CDR3 sequence (DNA): TGTGCCAGCAGCTTTGGGGGAGGTGGCTACACCTTC. Protein: CASSFGGGGYTF.